This T cell receptor beta chain derives from a study of molecular identifiers for immune sequencing clone quantification. Study-wide results and limits: Effector cells had over 99% of their molecules in clones above 20 RNA copies, while naive cells had under 1%. Highly expanded clone sizes could end up underestimated if a barcode were shared by identical TCR molecules.

V was trimmed by 5 bases and J by 11 bases, leaving 13 bases between them. The CDR3 loop spans 11 amino acids. Germline V gene sequence: CDR1 SGHRS, CDR2 YFSETQ. For bulk TCR libraries, previously described methods and listed TCR primers were used. TCRdb redid the calling of the PCR reads with MiXCR, one entry per CDR3 protein. The data show more than 300,000 distinct CDR3 sequences, around 21% seen once. This clonotype has at least ten counts. Its cognate antigen is unknown. The CD8+CD4-CCR7+CD45RA+ phenotype defined the sorted naive CD8 T cells. Sequencing used naive CD8+ T cells from blood, with Jurkat cell RNA spiked in. Subset described: FACS-sorted CD8+CD4-CCR7+CD45RA+ naive T cells. V and J are TRBV5-1 and TRBJ1-1; possible D gene TRBD1, 6 bases. The receptor was derived from a human donor in good health. Some libraries in this study had Jurkat cell RNA spiked in. The CDR3 sequence is CASSEQGSAFF. The CDR3 DNA reads as TGCGCCAGCAGTGAACAGGGAAGTGCTTTCTTT. Filled out from reference TRBV5-1 and TRBJ1-1, the complete variable domain reads KAGVTQTPRYLIKTRGQQVTLSCSPISGHRSVSWYQQTPGQGLQFLFEYFSETQRNKGNFPGRFSGRQFSNSRSEMNVSTLELGDSALYLCASSEQGSAFFGQGTRLTVV.